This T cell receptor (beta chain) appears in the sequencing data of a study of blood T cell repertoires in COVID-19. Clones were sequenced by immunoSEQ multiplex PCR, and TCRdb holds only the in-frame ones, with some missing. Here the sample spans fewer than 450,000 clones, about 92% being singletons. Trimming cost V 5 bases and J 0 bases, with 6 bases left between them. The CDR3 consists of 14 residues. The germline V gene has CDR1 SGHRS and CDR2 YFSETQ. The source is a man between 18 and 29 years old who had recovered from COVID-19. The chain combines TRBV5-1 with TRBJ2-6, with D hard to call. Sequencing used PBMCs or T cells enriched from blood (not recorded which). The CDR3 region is CASSRSSGANVLTF. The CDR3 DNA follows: TGCGCCAGCAGTAGGAGCTCTGGGGCCAACGTCCTGACTTTC.